The 21 T cell receptor beta chains below were found in one sample sequenced in a study of regulatory T cells in long-lasting Graves disease. Time point noted: newly diagnosed GD, antithyroid drugs for less than 3 months. The TCR library was prepared using RNA isolated from PBMCs. Combining iRepertoire HTBI primers with Arm-PCR of CDR3 regions, the authors built TCR beta libraries. TCRdb analysed the multiplex PCR reads with MiXCR anew, one entry per CDR3 protein. The table has 500,000 or so distinct CDR3 sequences, 16% seen once; the top ten hold just under 25%. A further study also used this sample, focusing on T cells in Graves' hyperthyroidism and ophthalmopathy.

The input for sequencing was peripheral blood mononuclear cells (PBMCs), taken at new diagnosis, from a patient treated with antithyroid drugs. The source is a woman aged 35-60 years with Graves disease.

About this clonotype itself: This may stem from a read error, because a much larger clone lies one nucleotide away. As the CDR3 is not closed by the conserved phenylalanine or tryptophan, this likely results from a read error. DNA for the CDR3: TGCAGTGCCACCCCCTTCGGGGGGGCCTACAATGAGCAGTTCCTC. Translation: CSATPFGGAYNEQFL. This chain links TRBV20-1 with TRBJ2-1; 8 bases align to TRBD2. CDR3 length: 15 residues. Trimming cost V 6 bases and J 2 bases; bases outside gene matches: 9. Per the germline V gene, CDR1 is DFQATT and CDR2 is SNEGSKA (reference sequence).

This clonotype has ten or more counts. The CDR3: CSASGTANGELFF. The CDR3 DNA follows: TGCAGTGCCTCCGGGACAGCCAACGGGGAGCTGTTTTTT. This chain links TRBV20-1 with TRBJ2-2, with 7 positions matching TRBD1. CDR1 is DFQATT and CDR2 is SNEGSKA in the germline V gene (reference sequence). Trimming took 6 bases from V and 7 from J; bases not matched to a gene: 8. The CDR3 extends over 13 amino acids.

In its sample, this clonotype was seen many times. The rearrangement links TRBV18 to TRBJ2-3; a possible D gene is TRBD2 (6 bases). CDR1 is KGHSH and CDR2 is LQKENI in the germline V gene. The CDR3 consists of 12 residues. Trimming stripped 3 bases from V and 6 bases from J, with 7 bases between. The CDR3 DNA reads TGTGCCAGCTCACCCCGGGAGGATACGCAGTATTTT. This codes for CASSPREDTQYF.

This clonotype was observed many times. V and J are TRBV20-1 and TRBJ2-1; TRBD2 might be the D (6 bases). CDR1 is DFQATT and CDR2 is SNEGSKA in the germline V gene (reference sequence). The CDR3 has 15 residues. V was clipped by 3 bases and J by 5 bases, with 17 bases between them. The CDR3 DNA reads as TGCAGTGCTAGTCAGGCCAGCGGGCGGCACAATGAGCAGTTCTTC. It yields the protein CSASQASGRHNEQFF.

This clonotype has just a few counts. The CDR3 DNA sequence: TGTGCCAGCAGTGTGAGGACAGGAGCTAACTATGGCTACACCTTC. As protein: CASSVRTGANYGYTF. The rearrangement links TRBV6-1 to TRBJ1-2; TRBD1 matches 7 bases. Looked up from germline, CDR1 is MNHNS and CDR2 is SASEGT. V lost 4 bases and J lost 0; bases outside the gene matches: 5. The CDR3 contains 15 residues.

V and J are TRBV10-2 and TRBJ1-2, with 8 bases identical to TRBD1. The V segment lost 6 bases and the J segment 8 bases; nucleotides outside the gene matches: 8. CDR3 size: 13 residues. The germline V gene encodes CDR1 WSHSY and CDR2 SAAADI. The CDR3 spells CASSVDRAKGYTF. DNA for the CDR3: TGCGCCAGCAGCGTGGACAGGGCGAAAGGCTACACCTTC.

The chain carries TRBV11-2 and TRBJ2-1, with 9 positions matching TRBD2. The CDR3 totals 16 residues. J was trimmed by 8 bases and V by 6 bases; bases with no gene match: 14. Germline CDR1 SGHAT, CDR2 FQNNGV. DNA for the CDR3: TGTGCCAGCAGTAGCCTGGGGACTAGCATTATGGATGAGCAGTTCTTC. Its translation is CASSSLGTSIMDEQFF.

In its sample, this clonotype was seen many times. This chain uses TRBV13 with TRBJ1-2; D not resolved. Trimming took off 3 bases at V and 7 bases at J, with 12 bases between the two ends. There are 13 residues in the CDR3. CDR1 is PRHDT and CDR2 is FYEKMQ in the germline V gene (reference sequence). The CDR3 spells CASSLNNEGGYTF. In DNA, the CDR3 is TGTGCCAGCAGCTTGAACAATGAGGGTGGCTACACCTTC.

Turning to this clonotype: A much larger clone lies one base from this, so it may be a read error. The chain employs TRBV9 and TRBJ2-7; possibly TRBD1 or TRBD2 for D (5 bases each). Germline lookup yields CDR1 SGDLS and CDR2 YYNGEE. The CDR3 extends over 14 amino acids. The CDR3 loop reads CASRVASRDGEQYF. CDR3 nucleotide sequence: TGTGCCAGCCGCGTGGCATCCCGGGACGGCGAGCAGTACTTC.

V gene TRBV7-2 combines with J gene TRBJ1-1; 9 bases are shared with TRBD1. The CDR3 runs to 15 residues. Trimming cost V 5 bases and J 4 bases; bases outside gene matches: 8. Looked up from germline, CDR1 is SGHTA and CDR2 is FQGNSA. CDR3 sequence: CASSPFGQGFTEAFF. CDR3 nucleotides: TGTGCCAGCAGCCCCTTTGGACAGGGGTTCACTGAAGCTTTCTTT.

This clonotype was recorded a few times. The CDR3 protein is CSARGTSGNEQYF. The CDR3 nucleotides read TGCAGTGCTAGAGGGACTAGCGGGAACGAGCAGTACTTC. The genes are TRBV20-1 and TRBJ2-7; TRBD2 agrees at 12 bases. Germline V lookup: CDR1 DFQATT, CDR2 SNEGSKA (reference sequence). This CDR3 spans 13 amino acids. V dropped 1 base and J dropped 5; count of bases not matched to a gene: 0.

This clonotype was counted ten times or more. This chain connects TRBV13 to TRBJ1-2, with D possibly being TRBD1 (6 bases). The germline V and J ends were trimmed by 5 bases and 5 bases, with 21 bases remaining between them. CDR3 length: 16 amino acids. Per germline, CDR1 PRHDT and CDR2 FYEKMQ (reference sequence). The DNA of the CDR3 is TGTGCCAGCAGCCTCGGACGAGGGGGTAGTACTTATGGCTACACCTTC. It specifies CASSLGRGGSTYGYTF.

The gene calls are TRBV9 and TRBJ2-5, with TRBD1 matching 7 bases. This CDR3 contains 15 residues. Trimming at V came to 0 bases and at J to 3 bases, leaving 5 bases not matched to a gene. The germline V gene encodes CDR1 SGDLS and CDR2 YYNGEE. CDR3: CASSVDGTEKETQYF. DNA of the CDR3: TGTGCCAGCAGCGTAGATGGGACAGAAAAAGAGACCCAGTACTTC.

This clonotype has just a few counts. V and J are TRBV29-1 and TRBJ2-4; TRBD1 agrees at 7 bases. This CDR3 has 12 residues. V lost 4 bases and J lost 11; bases outside the gene matches: 8. The germline gives CDR1 SQVTM, CDR2 ANQGSEA. CDR3 nucleotide sequence: TGCAGCGTTGGTGGCGACAGGGCGGTTCAGTACTTC. Amino acids: CSVGGDRAVQYF.

The chain is built from TRBV7-2 and TRBJ2-2; a possible D gene is TRBD2 (5 bases). The CDR3 runs to 12 residues. From germline, CDR1 is SGHTA and CDR2 FQGNSA. With 5 bases removed from V and 8 bases from J, the gap between germline ends came to 9 bases. This CDR3 is CASSPLGGELFF. The CDR3 nucleotides read TGTGCCAGCAGCCCACTAGGGGGGGAGCTGTTTTTT.

This chain connects TRBV4-1 to TRBJ1-6; 9 bases align to TRBD1. CDR1 MGHRA and CDR2 YSYEKL come from the germline V gene. With 4 bases clipped from V and 7 bases from J, the junction kept 5 bases outside the gene matches. This CDR3 comprises 15 residues. In DNA form, the CDR3 reads TGCGCCAGCAGCCGCTCCGGGACAGGGAATTCACCCCTCCACTTT. This translates into CASSRSGTGNSPLHF.

This clonotype was counted a few times. CDR3 loop: CASSYSKTNSGANVLTF. CDR3 in DNA: TGTGCCAGCAGTTATAGCAAGACTAACTCTGGGGCCAACGTCCTGACTTTC. The chain combines TRBV6-2 or TRBV6-3 with TRBJ2-6, with D possibly being TRBD2 (5 bases). Germline V gene lookup returns CDR1 MNHEY and CDR2 SVGEGT. This CDR3 has 17 residues. V was clipped by 3 bases and J by 0 bases, with 12 bases between them.

The chain links TRBV27 to TRBJ2-7, with D possibly TRBD2 on 6 matching bases. The CDR3 totals 14 residues. Trimming left V 1 base short and J 4 bases short, with 11 bases between. Germline lookup yields CDR1 MNHEY and CDR2 SMNVEV (reference sequence). The CDR3 coding sequence is TGTGCCAGCAGTTTATTGCCGGGGGTTTACGAGCAGTACTTC. This codes for CASSLLPGVYEQYF.

About this clonotype itself: A much larger clone lies a single base off, so this may be a read error. This rearrangement joins TRBV11-3 to TRBJ1-2; TRBD1 aligns across 8 bases. This CDR3 has 15 residues. Germline CDR1 SGHNT, CDR2 YENEEA. The CDR3 region has the DNA TGTGCCGGCAGCCCAGATAGGACAGGGCGGGGTGGCTACACCTTC. Translated: CAGSPDRTGRGGYTF.

V and J are TRBV19 and TRBJ2-3; D might be TRBD2 (6 bases). This CDR3 contains 13 residues. Germline V lookup: CDR1 LNHDA, CDR2 SQIVND (reference sequence). The V end lost 7 bases, the J end lost 1 base, and 9 bases lay between the germline ends. The CDR3: CASNPSGTDTQYF. The DNA of the CDR3 is TGTGCCAGTAATCCTAGCGGCACAGATACGCAGTATTTT.

CDR3 DNA sequence: TGTGCCAGCAGCCTTGGGACAGGGGATTCACCCCTCCACTTT. As protein: CASSLGTGDSPLHF. This chain connects TRBV6-2 or TRBV6-3 to TRBJ1-6, with TRBD1 matching over 10 bases. The CDR3 covers 14 residues. J was trimmed by 8 bases and V by 6 bases; bases with no gene match: 4. Germline V gives CDR1 MNHEY, CDR2 SVGEGT.